This T cell receptor beta chain was sequenced for a study of blood T cells in healthy people across ages. The V gene's germline CDR1 is MDHEN and CDR2 SYDVKM. The germline V and J ends were trimmed by 8 bases and 8 bases, with 12 bases remaining between them. The CDR3 is 12 residues long. Sample-barcoded 5' priming and a J-beta primer mix drove a second PCR of roughly 7 to 11 cycles. Using its own MiXCR run on the 5' RACE reads, TCRdb lists one record per CDR3 protein. The sample yields fewer than 750,000 distinct CDR3 sequences, under 65% seen once. The TCR comes from a woman older than 75 in good health. The chain employs TRBV28 and TRBJ1-4; D remains unclear. Sequencing was performed on blood. The CDR3 reads CASDGGEEKLFF. CDR3 nucleotide sequence: TGTGCCAGCGATGGCGGGGAGGAAAAACTGTTTTTT.